One and the same sample provided the 13 T cell receptor beta chains below, sequenced in a study of response to subunit inactivated influenza vaccine. TCRdb analysed the RT-PCR reads with MiXCR anew, one entry per CDR3 protein. The sample lists approximately 520,000 distinct CDR3 sequences, 16% seen once, with around 3% in the top ten. Sequencing was performed on CD4+ T cells sorted from PBMCs, taken about 23 months after vaccination. The receptor set was obtained from a man between 50 and 69 years old who received an inactivated influenza vaccine.

This clonotype was seen a handful of times. The genes are TRBV25-1 and TRBJ2-3, with D tentatively TRBD2 (7 bases). Trimming stripped 2 bases from V and 0 bases from J, with 12 bases between. The CDR3 is 16 amino acids. Germline CDR1 is MGHDK and CDR2 is SYGVNS. This CDR3 reads CASSERSGTSTDTQYF. Written as DNA, the CDR3 is TGTGCCAGCAGTGAACGAAGCGGGACAAGCACAGATACGCAGTATTTT.

Written as DNA, the CDR3 is TGCAGTGCTAGGGGAAGGGGACAGGGTTTCTATGGCTACACCTTC. Translation gives CSARGRGQGFYGYTF. This rearrangement joins TRBV20-1 to TRBJ1-2; 9 bases match TRBD1. The germline V gene has CDR1 DFQATT and CDR2 SNEGSKA (reference sequence). The length of the CDR3 is 15 residues. J gave up 4 bases and V 3 bases, and 9 bases lay outside the gene matches.

CDR3 region: CASSSPDRGRNTQYF. The CDR3 DNA reads as TGTGCCAGCAGCTCCCCGGACAGGGGGCGAAATACGCAGTATTTT. This chain links TRBV7-2 with TRBJ2-3, with 11 positions matching TRBD1. CDR3 length: 15 residues. Germline CDR1 is SGHTA and CDR2 is FQGNSA. V dropped 4 bases and J dropped 7; count of bases not matched to a gene: 7. The whole variable domain, remainder taken from reference TRBV7-2 and TRBJ2-3, is GAGVSQSPSNKVTEKGKDVELRCDPISGHTALYWYRQSLGQGLEFLIYFQGNSAPDKSGLPSDRFSAERTGGSVSTLTIQRTQQEDSAVYLCASSSPDRGRNTQYFGPGTRLTVL.

The chain uses TRBV4-3 and TRBJ2-1; TRBD2 matches 8 bases. The CDR3 loop spans 12 amino acids. Germline V gives CDR1 LGHNA, CDR2 YSLEER. Unmatched junction bases numbered 5, after V lost 1 base and J lost 15 bases. For the CDR3, the DNA is TGCGCCAGCAGCCAAGCCAGCGGGAGTCGGTTCTTC. Translating gives CASSQASGSRFF.

Ten or more counts support this clonotype. V and J are TRBV14 and TRBJ2-7; 8 positions match TRBD1. CDR3 length: 15 residues. Germline V gene data show CDR1 as SGHDN and CDR2 as FVKESK. Trimming removed 3 bases from V and 2 bases from J; junction bases left unmatched: 6. CDR3 sequence: CASSHLWDRTYEQYF. CDR3 in DNA: TGTGCCAGCAGCCATTTATGGGACAGGACCTACGAGCAGTACTTC.

This chain uses TRBV20-1 with TRBJ1-6; weak D call: TRBD1 (5 bases). Germline V gene data show CDR1 as DFQATT and CDR2 as SNEGSKA (reference sequence). V was clipped by 3 bases and J by 7 bases, with 19 bases between them. The CDR3 spans 16 residues. This chain's CDR3 is CSARSGGRSRNSPLHF. The CDR3 nucleotides are TGCAGTGCTAGGTCCGGGGGTCGGTCTAGGAATTCACCCCTCCACTTT.

This chain joins TRBV6-6 and TRBJ1-2; D unclear. The CDR3 has 11 amino acids. The germline V and J ends were trimmed by 9 bases and 7 bases, with 12 bases remaining between them. Germline loops: CDR1 MNHNY, CDR2 SVGAGI (reference sequence). DNA of the CDR3: TGTGCCAGTGGGGAAGGCTCTGGCTACACCTTC. Translation: CASGEGSGYTF.

The chain recombines TRBV4-2 with TRBJ2-5; either TRBD1 or TRBD2 may fit D (5 bases each). Trimming left V 2 bases short and J 1 base short, with 17 bases between. CDR3 length equals 17 residues. Germline assignment: CDR1 LGHNA and CDR2 YNFKEQ. The chain's CDR3 is CASSQWGPGQPQETQYF. CDR3 bases: TGTGCCAGCAGCCAATGGGGACCGGGGCAGCCCCAAGAGACCCAGTACTTC.

This clonotype was detected ten times or more. The genes are TRBV4-1 and TRBJ2-2; D gene ambiguous. CDR1 is MGHRA and CDR2 is YSYEKL in the germline V gene. The CDR3 totals 12 residues. V dropped 1 base and J dropped 7 bases, with 4 bases sitting between them. The CDR3 is CASSQGGGELFF. For the CDR3, the DNA is TGCGCCAGCAGCCAAGGAGGCGGGGAGCTGTTTTTT.

The chain is built from TRBV12-3 or TRBV12-4 and TRBJ2-7; 7 bases match TRBD1. The trim removed 4 bases at V and 2 bases at J, leaving 2 bases unmatched. The CDR3 spans 13 residues. The CDR3 bases are TGTGCCAGCAGTTGGACAGGCCCCTACGAGCAGTACTTC. Its protein is CASSWTGPYEQYF.

This clonotype occurred a few times. The chain links TRBV6-2 or TRBV6-3 to TRBJ2-1; the match to TRBD2 covers 8 bases. J was trimmed by 7 bases and V by 10 bases; bases with no gene match: 12. The CDR3 loop spans 14 amino acids. Germline V gene data show CDR1 as MNHEY and CDR2 as SVGEGT. The CDR3 is CATEREGRGNEQFF. The CDR3, as DNA: TGTGCCACCGAACGGGAGGGCCGCGGAAATGAGCAGTTCTTC.

The chain recombines TRBV5-6 with TRBJ2-1, with D possibly being TRBD2 (6 bases). Germline V gives CDR1 SGHDT, CDR2 YYEEEE. V lost 0 bases to trimming and J lost 12 bases, with 10 bases between them. This CDR3 region has 12 residues. The CDR3 loop reads CASSLGSGLQFF. CDR3 coding DNA: TGTGCCAGCAGCTTGGGGAGCGGGTTGCAGTTCTTC. The entire variable domain, with the rest obtained from reference TRBV5-6 and TRBJ2-1, is as follows: DAGVTQSPTHLIKTRGQQVTLRCSPKSGHDTVSWYQQALGQGPQFIFQYYEEEERQRGNFPDRFSGHQFPNYSSELNVNALLLGDSALYLCASSLGSGLQFFGPGTRLTVL.

This rearrangement joins TRBV2 to TRBJ2-7; 8 bases match TRBD1. The CDR3 loop spans 15 amino acids. Losses at the gene ends were 3 bases for V and 2 bases for J; bases not matched to a gene: 6. The V gene's germline CDR1 is SNHLY and CDR2 FYNNEI. In DNA, the CDR3 is TGTGCCAGCAGTGATAGGCAGGGGGCAGCCTACGAGCAGTACTTC. Amino acid sequence: CASSDRQGAAYEQYF.